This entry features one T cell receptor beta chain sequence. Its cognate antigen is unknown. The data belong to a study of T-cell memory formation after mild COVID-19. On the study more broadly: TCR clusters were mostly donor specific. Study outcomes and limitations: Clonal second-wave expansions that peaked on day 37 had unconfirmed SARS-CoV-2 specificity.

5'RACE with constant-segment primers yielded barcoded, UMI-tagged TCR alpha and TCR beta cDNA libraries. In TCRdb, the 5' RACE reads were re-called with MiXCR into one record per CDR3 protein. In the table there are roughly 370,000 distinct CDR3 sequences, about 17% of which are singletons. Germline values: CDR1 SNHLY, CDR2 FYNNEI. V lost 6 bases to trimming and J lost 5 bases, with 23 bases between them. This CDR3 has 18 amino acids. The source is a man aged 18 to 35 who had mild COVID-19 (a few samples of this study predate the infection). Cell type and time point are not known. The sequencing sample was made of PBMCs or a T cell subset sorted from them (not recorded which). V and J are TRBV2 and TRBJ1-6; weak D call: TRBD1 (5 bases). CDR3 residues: CASSETRPGPEDNSPLHF. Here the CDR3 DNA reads TGTGCCAGCAGCGAAACACGCCCGGGGCCCGAGGATAATTCACCCCTCCACTTT.